The 29 T cell receptor beta chains given below trace back to one sample, sequenced in a study of shared clonotypes between healthy human individuals. CD8 cells regarded as naive lacked CD45RO, were positively chosen for CCR7, and omitted terminally differentiated effector memory CD45RA+ cells. Assay used: immunoSEQ multiplex PCR; TCRdb lists only in-frame clones, some missing. The sample holds hundreds of thousands of clones; roughly 96% are singletons and the top ten take about 0.22%. The sequenced sample was naive CD8+ T cells sorted from blood. The receptors come from a man younger than 40 in good health.

This clone came up once. The chain couples TRBV29-1 to TRBJ2-1; maybe TRBD2 (6 bases). Trimming cost V 2 bases and J 7 bases, with 18 bases left between them. CDR1 SQVTM and CDR2 ANQGSEA come from the germline V gene. This CDR3 contains 15 residues. The CDR3 nucleotides read TGCAGCGTTGAACTGGTTAGCGGAGGTCATAATGAGCAGTTCTTC. It is translated as CSVELVSGGHNEQFF.

V is TRBV9 and J is TRBJ2-5, with TRBD1 as a possible D gene (6 bases). Germline CDR1 and CDR2: SGDLS and YYNGEE. The CDR3 runs 16 residues. V dropped 0 bases and J dropped 11 bases, with 23 bases sitting between them. The CDR3 is CASSVEEIGTPAEQYF. For the CDR3, the DNA is TGTGCCAGCAGCGTAGAAGAAATTGGGACACCGGCTGAGCAGTACTTC.

J is TRBJ2-1 and V is TRBV27, with 9 bases matching TRBD2. Germline CDR1 and CDR2: MNHEY and SMNVEV (reference sequence). CDR3 length: 13 residues. With V trimmed by 6 bases and J by 9 bases, 6 bases remained unmatched. The CDR3 sequence is CASRWAGGVEQFF. The CDR3 DNA follows: TGTGCCAGCAGGTGGGCGGGAGGGGTTGAGCAGTTCTTC.

The J gene is TRBJ2-7, the V gene TRBV10-2; D call uncertain. This CDR3 is 15 amino acids long. V was cut by 0 bases and J by 3 bases, with 12 bases left in between. Germline V gene sequence: CDR1 WSHSY, CDR2 SAAADI. CDR3 sequence reads: CASSESWGSSYEQYF. DNA of the CDR3: TGCGCCAGCAGTGAGTCCTGGGGTAGCAGCTACGAGCAGTACTTC.

The CDR3 region is CASSFQNSGSSGANVLTF. CDR3 DNA: TGTGCCAGCAGCTTCCAAAATTCAGGTTCCTCTGGGGCCAACGTCCTGACTTTC. This chain links TRBV16 with TRBJ2-6; D is undetermined. This CDR3 is built from 18 residues. Per the germline V gene, CDR1 is KGHSY and CDR2 is FQNENV. Between the trimmed V and J ends, which lost 5 bases and 0 bases, there was a span of 17 bases.

DNA of the CDR3: TGTGCCAGCACCCCCGGGACTAGCGGCTACGAGCAGTACTTC. It translates to CASTPGTSGYEQYF. This sequence joins TRBV7-2 and TRBJ2-7; 11 bases are a match to TRBD2. V lost 7 bases and J lost 3; bases outside the gene matches: 5. CDR1 and CDR2 (germline): SGHTA, FQGNSA. The CDR3 spans 14 residues.

This chain uses TRBV7-8 with TRBJ1-5, with TRBD1 as a possible D gene (6 bases). V was shortened by 5 bases and J by 3 bases, with 17 bases between the two germline ends. This CDR3 is built from 16 residues. Per germline, CDR1 SGHVS and CDR2 FQNEAQ. CDR3 coding DNA: TGTGCCAGCAGCACCAGGGCAGGGGTCATCAATCAGCCCCAGCATTTT. This codes for CASSTRAGVINQPQHF.

The genes are TRBV27 and TRBJ2-5; D remains ambiguous. V lost 8 bases, J lost 5 bases, and 24 bases lay in between. Germline lookup yields CDR1 MNHEY and CDR2 SMNVEV (reference sequence). CDR3 size: 16 residues. CDR3 amino acids: CASGNLKLKERETQYF. DNA of the CDR3: TGTGCCAGCGGAAATCTAAAACTAAAAGAAAGGGAGACCCAGTACTTC.

The chain has TRBV2 and TRBJ2-7, with TRBD2 identical over 8 bases. Trimming removed 7 bases from V and 2 bases from J; junction bases left unmatched: 10. Per germline, CDR1 SNHLY and CDR2 FYNNEI. The CDR3 has 15 amino acids. The CDR3 loop is CASIPYPGGTYEQYF. The CDR3 DNA reads TGTGCCAGCATCCCGTACCCGGGAGGGACCTACGAGCAGTACTTC.

Concerning this clone itself: Other DNA sequences of this sample code for an identical CDR3. The V call is TRBV27, the J call TRBJ2-1, with a possible D match to TRBD1 (5 bases). With 5 bases removed from V and 6 bases from J, the gap between germline ends came to 8 bases. Per germline, CDR1 MNHEY and CDR2 SMNVEV (reference sequence). The CDR3 totals 12 residues. The CDR3 is CASSLQGNEQFF. CDR3 coding DNA: TGTGCCAGCAGTCTTCAGGGCAATGAGCAGTTCTTC.

The chain is built from TRBV7-9 and TRBJ2-7; 7 positions match TRBD1. J was trimmed by 5 bases and V by 5 bases; bases with no gene match: 9. The germline CDR1 and CDR2 sequences are SEHNR and FQNEAQ (reference sequence). This CDR3 comprises 14 residues. CDR3 protein: CASSETGSEDEQYF. The DNA of the CDR3 is TGTGCCAGCAGCGAGACAGGGTCTGAAGACGAGCAGTACTTC.

The rearrangement joins TRBV11-2 to TRBJ2-1; 11 positions match TRBD2. Germline lookup yields CDR1 SGHAT and CDR2 FQNNGV. The CDR3 is 16 amino acids. Unmatched junction bases numbered 12, after V lost 7 bases and J lost 7 bases. CDR3 sequence (DNA): TGTGCCAGCACCGCCCCGACTAGCGGGAAAGGTAATGAGCAGTTCTTC. Translation: CASTAPTSGKGNEQFF.

The chain links TRBV27 to TRBJ2-1, with no clear D. Germline values: CDR1 MNHEY, CDR2 SMNVEV (reference sequence). CDR3 length: 14 residues. The V and J ends lost 5 bases and 3 bases respectively, with 11 bases between them. CDR3 loop: CASSGRDNYNEQFF. CDR3 coding DNA: TGTGCCAGCAGTGGAAGGGATAACTACAATGAGCAGTTCTTC.

Note on this clone: An end of the junction does not agree with germline; a read error may underlie this. This chain's CDR3 is CASSLPTLPSHF. The CDR3 bases are TGTGCCAGCAGTTTACCCACACTTCCCTCACATTTT. The chain has TRBV27 and TRBJ2-3; D remains unclear. The germline V gene has CDR1 MNHEY and CDR2 SMNVEV (reference sequence). The CDR3 has 12 residues.

This chain uses TRBV29-1 with TRBJ2-5; TRBD1 or TRBD2 may be the D gene (5 bases each). The CDR3 sequence is 16 residues long. Germline V lookup: CDR1 SQVTM, CDR2 ANQGSEA. V was cut by 4 bases and J by 5 bases, with 23 bases left in between. DNA of the CDR3: TGCAGCGTTGTAGGTCCGAGGGGCCCCCAGGTGGAGACCCAGTACTTC. Amino acid sequence: CSVVGPRGPQVETQYF.

The chain links TRBV9 to TRBJ1-1; tentatively, D is TRBD1 (5 bases). The CDR3 loop spans 14 amino acids. CDR1 is SGDLS, CDR2 YYNGEE, per germline. V lost 4 bases to trimming and J lost 6 bases, with 16 bases between them. CDR3 sequence (DNA): TGTGCCAGCAGCCCGAGTCGGGGCAGACCTGAAGCTTTCTTT. It specifies CASSPSRGRPEAFF.

This clone has only one observation. The V gene is TRBV19, the J gene TRBJ1-1, with D unclear. The V end was cut by 3 bases, the J end by 3 bases, with 8 bases between. Germline V gives CDR1 LNHDA, CDR2 SQIVND (reference sequence). The CDR3 loop spans 13 amino acids. In nucleotides, the CDR3 is TGTGCCAGTAGTATGTCCGGATACACTGAAGCTTTCTTT. Its protein product is CASSMSGYTEAFF.

CDR3 DNA: TGTGCCAGCAGCTTAGAGTCAGGGGGCACTGAAGCTTTCTTT. Translating it yields CASSLESGGTEAFF. The gene calls are TRBV7-8 and TRBJ1-1, with 7 bases fitting TRBD1. The CDR3 runs 14 residues. The trim removed 1 base at V and 4 bases at J, leaving 3 bases unmatched. The V gene's germline CDR1 is SGHVS and CDR2 FQNEAQ.

V and J are TRBV6-5 and TRBJ2-1, with D possibly being TRBD1 (5 bases). There are 13 residues in the CDR3. The V gene's germline CDR1 is MNHEY and CDR2 SVGAGI. Trimming shortened V by 2 bases and J by 8 bases, and 10 bases separated the two germline ends. The CDR3 coding sequence is TGTGCCAGCAGTTACGGGGCAAGCGATGAGCAGTTCTTC. Translation gives CASSYGASDEQFF.

The chain is built from TRBV14 and TRBJ2-1; D is possibly TRBD1 or TRBD2 (5 bases each). Germline CDR1 and CDR2: SGHDN and FVKESK. Trimming shortened V by 2 bases and J by 15 bases, and 14 bases separated the two germline ends. This CDR3 region has 12 residues. The CDR3 sequence: CASSQTLGTRFF. The CDR3 region has the DNA TGTGCCAGCAGCCAAACGCTCGGGACGAGGTTCTTC.

This sequence joins TRBV14 and TRBJ1-2; maybe TRBD1 (6 bases). This CDR3 spans 15 amino acids. V lost 6 bases and J 0 bases, leaving 14 bases between the germline ends. Per germline, CDR1 SGHDN and CDR2 FVKESK. CDR3 sequence reads: CASSPVQGSNYGYTF. The CDR3 region has the DNA TGTGCCAGCAGTCCAGTACAGGGTTCTAACTATGGCTACACCTTC.

The rearrangement links TRBV4-3 to TRBJ1-3; D gene uncertain. Germline V CDR1 and CDR2: LGHNA, YSLEER. V shed 6 bases and J shed 0 bases, with 9 bases lying between them. This CDR3 has 14 amino acids. The chain's CDR3 is CASRADLSGNTIYF. Written as DNA, the CDR3 is TGCGCCAGCAGGGCAGACCTCTCTGGAAACACCATATATTTT.

The V call is TRBV7-2, the J call TRBJ2-5; D is unresolved. The CDR3 totals 15 residues. Germline V gene data show CDR1 as SGHTA and CDR2 as FQGNSA. The V and J ends lost 6 bases and 2 bases respectively, with 16 bases between them. The CDR3 reads CASRLNVDTQETQYF. CDR3 DNA sequence: TGTGCCAGCAGGTTGAACGTAGACACTCAAGAGACCCAGTACTTC.

V usage is TRBV10-3 and J usage is TRBJ1-4, with D possibly TRBD1 on 5 matching bases. This CDR3 has 15 amino acids. V was shortened by 0 bases and J by 7 bases, with 12 bases between the two germline ends. Germline V lookup: CDR1 ENHRY, CDR2 SYGVKD. CDR3 sequence reads: CAISESMGQAEKLFF. In DNA, the CDR3 is TGTGCCATCAGTGAGTCGATGGGGCAAGCTGAAAAACTGTTTTTT.

CDR3 in amino acids: CASSWSRVGNQPQHF. The CDR3, as DNA: TGTGCCAGCAGTTGGTCCAGGGTGGGCAATCAGCCCCAGCATTTT. This sequence joins TRBV27 and TRBJ1-5; D may be TRBD1 (5 bases). CDR1 is MNHEY, CDR2 SMNVEV, per germline (reference sequence). V was cut by 4 bases and J by 2 bases, with 12 bases left in between. The CDR3 is 15 amino acids.

The V call is TRBV29-1, the J call TRBJ2-5, with D uncertain. Looked up from germline, CDR1 is SQVTM and CDR2 is ANQGSEA. This CDR3 spans 14 amino acids. The V gene lost 0 bases and the J gene lost 4 bases, with 12 bases spanning the gap. The CDR3 bases are TGCAGCGTTGAAGATCGAGTGACAACAGAGACCCAGTACTTC. It translates to CSVEDRVTTETQYF.

The chain links TRBV6-1 to TRBJ2-3; the match to TRBD1 covers 8 bases. CDR3 length equals 15 residues. The germline V gene encodes CDR1 MNHNS and CDR2 SASEGT. J was trimmed by 5 bases and V by 8 bases; bases with no gene match: 12. The CDR3 protein is CASGLIRTGRDTQYF. In DNA form, the CDR3 reads TGTGCCAGCGGGTTAATCCGGACAGGGCGAGATACGCAGTATTTT.

The chain joins TRBV28 to TRBJ2-7; D perhaps matches TRBD2 (6 bases). V lost 7 bases, J lost 4 bases, and 14 bases lay in between. The CDR3 totals 13 residues. In germline, CDR1 is MDHEN, CDR2 SYDVKM. This chain's CDR3 is CASTPGLPYEQYF. For the CDR3, the DNA is TGTGCCAGCACCCCCGGACTACCTTACGAGCAGTACTTC.

The chain combines TRBV7-2 with TRBJ2-7; 7 bases are a match to TRBD2. The CDR3 is made up of 13 amino acids. Germline V gives CDR1 SGHTA, CDR2 FQGNSA. J was trimmed by 6 bases and V by 4 bases; bases with no gene match: 6. CDR3 DNA: TGTGCCAGCAGCTCCCGAAGCGGGATCGAGCAGTACTTC. This translates into CASSSRSGIEQYF.